A selection of T cell receptor beta chains follows, all from one sample in a study of coeliac disease. Some clones are missing from TCRdb's copy, which holds only in-frame ones; the method was immunoSEQ multiplex PCR. Among roughly 6,700 clones listed, 62% were seen once. Sequenced material: lymphocytes from the gut lamina propria. These TCRs come from a man aged 55 to 70 with celiac disease on a gluten-free diet. The CDR3 runs from the conserved cysteine through the conserved F or W. Each record gives: CDR3 length, J gene, clone size, V gene, D gene, CDR3 DNA, CDR3 protein. D genes are given only for firm matches. Size tells how often a clone was seen (once, few, many) or the class of an expanded clone, and some rows leave it out.

CDR3 length: 17; J gene: TRBJ2-7; clone size: once; V gene: TRBV14; D gene: TRBD1; CDR3 DNA: TGTGCCAGCCAGCCGTCCCGGGACAGGGGCGCCCGGAACGAGCAGTACTTC; CDR3 protein: CASQPSRDRGARNEQYF
CDR3 length: 17; J gene: TRBJ2-1; clone size: -; V gene: TRBV27; D gene: -; CDR3 DNA: TGTGCCAGCAGTTTATCGGGACTGCGAAGCAGTTTCGATGAGCAGTTCTTC; CDR3 protein: CASSLSGLRSSFDEQFF
CDR3 length: 14; J gene: TRBJ2-2; clone size: -; V gene: TRBV10-3; D gene: -; CDR3 DNA: TGTGCCATCAATGCAGGAGGAAACACCGGGGAGCTGTTTTTT; CDR3 protein: CAINAGGNTGELFF
CDR3 length: 14; J gene: TRBJ2-1; clone size: few; V gene: TRBV4-1; D gene: TRBD2; CDR3 DNA: TGCGCCAGCGCCCCCGGGGGGATGTACAATGAGCAGTTCTTC; CDR3 protein: CASAPGGMYNEQFF
CDR3 length: 11; J gene: TRBJ2-3; clone size: -; V gene: TRBV11-3; D gene: -; CDR3 DNA: TGTGCCAGCAGCTTAACGGGGAGGCAGTATTTT; CDR3 protein: CASSLTGRQYF
CDR3 length: 14; J gene: TRBJ1-3; clone size: -; V gene: TRBV6-1; D gene: TRBD1; CDR3 DNA: TGTGCCATCAGCAGGGGGGTCTCTGGAAACACCATATATTTT; CDR3 protein: CAISRGVSGNTIYF
CDR3 length: 17; J gene: TRBJ2-3; clone size: -; V gene: TRBV11-2; D gene: TRBD2; CDR3 DNA: TGTGCCAGCAGCTTATTAAGCGGGGGGGCTGGCACAGATACGCAGTATTTT; CDR3 protein: CASSLLSGGAGTDTQYF
CDR3 length: 13; J gene: TRBJ2-5; clone size: -; V gene: TRBV28; D gene: -; CDR3 DNA: TGTGCCAGCAGTCCCACTAGCATCGGGACCCAGTACTTC; CDR3 protein: CASSPTSIGTQYF
CDR3 length: 14; J gene: TRBJ1-3; clone size: few; V gene: TRBV6-6; D gene: -; CDR3 DNA: TGTGCCAGCAGTAACGCCGGCGGGGGAAACACCATATATTTT; CDR3 protein: CASSNAGGGNTIYF
CDR3 length: 17; J gene: TRBJ2-6; clone size: few; V gene: TRBV4-2; D gene: -; CDR3 DNA: TGTGCCAGCAGCATCGAGGATCAGGGCTCTGGGGCCAACGTCCTGACTTTC; CDR3 protein: CASSIEDQGSGANVLTF